Below, one TCR beta chain is given with its context. The record originates from a study of shared clonotypes between healthy human individuals. CDR3 length: 15 residues. V was clipped by 3 bases and J by 0 bases, with 12 bases between them. Looked up from germline, CDR1 is SGDLS and CDR2 is YYNGEE. Naive CD8 populations comprised CD45RO-negative cells positively selected for CCR7, excluding terminally differentiated effector memory CD45RA+ cells. Sequenced by immunoSEQ multiplex PCR; TCRdb stores in-frame clones only, minus some. The sample gives about 1,800,000 clones, about 95% of which show up once; more than 0.95% is in the top ten.

This receptor was identified in a young man in good health. This chain connects TRBV9 to TRBJ2-5; D may be TRBD1 (5 bases). The sequenced material came from naive CD8+ T cells sorted from blood. Written as DNA, the CDR3 is TGTGCCAGCAGCGAGTGGGGCAGAAACCAAGAGACCCAGTACTTC. This encodes CASSEWGRNQETQYF.